A selection of T cell receptor beta chains follows, all from one sample in a study of cytomegalovirus exposure and HLA in healthy donors. This table comes from immunoSEQ multiplex PCR, and its TCRdb copy is limited to in-frame clones, with some not included. The table lists 250,000 to 300,000 clones, 65% to 90% of them singletons, with 1% in the top ten. The sequenced sample consisted of PBMCs. The receptors derive from a woman between 18 and 29 years old in good health and CMV-seronegative. The CDR3 runs from the conserved cysteine through the conserved F or W. The order of the fields is CDR3 DNA, CDR3 protein, J gene, V gene, clone size, D gene. The D gene is left open where the match is weak. Expanded clones get a size class; other rows say once, few or many, or leave the size out.

cdr3_nt: TGTGCCAGCAGTCCCCGACAGGGATACTATGGCTACACCTTC; cdr3_aa: CASSPRQGYYGYTF; j_call: TRBJ1-2; v_call: TRBV27; clone_size: NA; d_call: TRBD1
cdr3_nt: TGTGCCAGTAGTACCCCAGGGGCGGTTCCCTATGGCTACACCTTC; cdr3_aa: CASSTPGAVPYGYTF; j_call: TRBJ1-2; v_call: TRBV19; clone_size: once; d_call: NA
cdr3_nt: TGTGCCAGCAGCTTAGGGGAAAACGGGAGAGGGACGCAGTATTTT; cdr3_aa: CASSLGENGRGTQYF; j_call: TRBJ2-3; v_call: TRBV7-7; clone_size: few; d_call: NA
cdr3_nt: TGTGCCAGCAGCGGACTAGCGATTACCTACAATGAGCAGTTCTTC; cdr3_aa: CASSGLAITYNEQFF; j_call: TRBJ2-1; v_call: TRBV27; clone_size: NA; d_call: TRBD2
cdr3_nt: TGCGCCAGCAGCTCCGACAGGGCTAACTATGGCTACACCTTC; cdr3_aa: CASSSDRANYGYTF; j_call: TRBJ1-2; v_call: TRBV5-1; clone_size: NA; d_call: TRBD1
cdr3_nt: TGTGCCAGCAGCTTACGGGGTAGCGGGAGCCACGAGCAGTACTTC; cdr3_aa: CASSLRGSGSHEQYF; j_call: TRBJ2-7; v_call: TRBV11-3; clone_size: NA; d_call: TRBD2
cdr3_nt: TGCGCCAGCAGCCAGGTTGGAGCGGGGACCACTGAAGCTTTCTTT; cdr3_aa: CASSQVGAGTTEAFF; j_call: TRBJ1-1; v_call: TRBV4-3; clone_size: NA; d_call: NA
cdr3_nt: TGTGCCAGCAGTTGGGACAGCAATTCACCCCTCCACTTT; cdr3_aa: CASSWDSNSPLHF; j_call: TRBJ1-6; v_call: TRBV27; clone_size: NA; d_call: TRBD1
cdr3_nt: TGTGCCAGCAGCTTGACTAGCAGCTCCTACGAGCAGTACTTC; cdr3_aa: CASSLTSSSYEQYF; j_call: TRBJ2-7; v_call: TRBV7-2; clone_size: NA; d_call: TRBD2
cdr3_nt: TGTGCCAGTAGTATTGCAGGGTTCGATCAGCCCCAGCATTTT; cdr3_aa: CASSIAGFDQPQHF; j_call: TRBJ1-5; v_call: TRBV19; clone_size: NA; d_call: NA